Listed below are T cell receptor beta chains from one sample, sequenced in a study of human CD8 memory T cell subsets. One entry per CDR3 protein, without DNA, is what TCRdb gives after re-calling the 5' RACE reads. This listing includes 5,000 to 8,000 distinct CDR3 sequences. Sequenced material: CD8+ T cells from PBMCs. The source is a human donor in good health. CDR3s include the opening cysteine and the closing phenylalanine or tryptophan. Part of the rows lack a size; the others show once, few, many or a class for expanded clones.

V,length,size,J,CDR3
TRBV7-6,16,-,TRBJ2-1,CASSLGTGGSHNEQFF
TRBV7-9,12,medium-sized,TRBJ2-7,CASTDRTYEQYF
TRBV27,12,-,TRBJ2-7,CASRRGGYEQYF
TRBV28,14,-,TRBJ2-7,CASSRPSGIYEQYF
TRBV28,15,-,TRBJ2-3,CASSFVGGSGYTQYF
TRBV7-2,15,-,TRBJ1-2,CASSPFRAPNYGYTF
TRBV7-2,11,-,TRBJ2-1,CASSYDTSPFF
TRBV28,12,medium-sized,TRBJ1-6,CASTSQRGPLHF
TRBV27,16,-,TRBJ2-5,CASSLSPSPYKETQYF
TRBV29-1,13,medium-sized,TRBJ2-7,CSETGSWSYEQYF
TRBV7-9,15,-,TRBJ2-3,CASSPRGGETDTQYF
TRBV27,14,medium-sized,TRBJ2-1,CASSLSPALNEQFF
TRBV5-5,17,-,TRBJ2-1,CASSPTPSGRARNEQFF